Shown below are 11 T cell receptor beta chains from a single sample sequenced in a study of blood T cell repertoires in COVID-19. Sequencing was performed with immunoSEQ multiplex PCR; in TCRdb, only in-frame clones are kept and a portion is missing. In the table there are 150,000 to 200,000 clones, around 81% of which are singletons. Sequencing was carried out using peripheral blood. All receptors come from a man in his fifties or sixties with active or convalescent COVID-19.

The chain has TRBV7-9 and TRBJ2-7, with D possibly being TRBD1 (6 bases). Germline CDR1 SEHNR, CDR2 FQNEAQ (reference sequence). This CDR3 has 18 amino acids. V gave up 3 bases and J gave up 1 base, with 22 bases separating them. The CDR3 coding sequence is TGTGCCAGCAGCTTGGCAGGCGCGAGGGGGATTCAGTCCTACGAGCAGTACTTC. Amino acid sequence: CASSLAGARGIQSYEQYF.

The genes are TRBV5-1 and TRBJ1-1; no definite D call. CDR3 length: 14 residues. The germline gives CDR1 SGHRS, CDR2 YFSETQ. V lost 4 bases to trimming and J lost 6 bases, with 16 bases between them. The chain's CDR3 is CASSPPGSIPEAFF. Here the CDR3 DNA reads TGCGCCAGCAGCCCCCCCGGTAGTATCCCTGAAGCTTTCTTT.

CDR3 sequence (DNA): TGTGCCAGCAGCCCGCTTGGGGGGAACCCTTATCAGCCCCAGCATTTT. It translates to CASSPLGGNPYQPQHF. The chain couples TRBV7-2 to TRBJ1-5, with D tentatively TRBD1 (5 bases). Per germline, CDR1 SGHTA and CDR2 FQGNSA. The CDR3 covers 16 residues. V was cut by 5 bases and J by 5 bases, with 19 bases left in between.

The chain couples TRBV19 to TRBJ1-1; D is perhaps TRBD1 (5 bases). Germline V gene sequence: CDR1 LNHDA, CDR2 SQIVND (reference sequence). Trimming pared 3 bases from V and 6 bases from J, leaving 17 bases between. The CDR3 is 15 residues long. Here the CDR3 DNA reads TGTGCCAGTAGTATCCGCCGGGGGAAAAACCCTGAAGCTTTCTTT. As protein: CASSIRRGKNPEAFF.

CDR3 residues: CSVVAGNGYTF. CDR3 nucleotides: TGCAGCGTTGTCGCCGGGAATGGCTACACCTTC. The chain joins TRBV29-1 to TRBJ1-2, with D uncertain. The germline gives CDR1 SQVTM, CDR2 ANQGSEA. V lost 4 bases, J lost 6 bases, and 9 bases lay in between. The CDR3 is made up of 11 amino acids.

DNA for the CDR3: TGTGCCAGCAGTTGGACAGGGGACTACGAGCAGTACTTC. It yields the protein CASSWTGDYEQYF. This chain joins TRBV12-3 or TRBV12-4 and TRBJ2-7, with 9 bases lining up with TRBD1. With 4 bases clipped from V and 3 bases from J, the junction kept 1 base outside the gene matches. CDR3 length equals 13 residues.

DNA for the CDR3: TGTGCCAGCAGTCCCTCCACAGATACGCAGTATTTT. Translation gives CASSPSTDTQYF. This chain uses TRBV25-1 with TRBJ2-3, with D unclear. The CDR3 sequence is 12 residues long. The V and J ends lost 5 bases and 2 bases respectively, with 5 bases between them. The germline V gene encodes CDR1 MGHDK and CDR2 SYGVNS.

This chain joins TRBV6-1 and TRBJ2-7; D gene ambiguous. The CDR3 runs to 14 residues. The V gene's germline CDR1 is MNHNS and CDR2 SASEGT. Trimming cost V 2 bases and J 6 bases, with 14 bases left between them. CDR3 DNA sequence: TGTGCCAGCAGTGAACTAGGTCCCTCGCGCGAGCAGTACTTC. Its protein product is CASSELGPSREQYF.

The CDR3 DNA is TGTGCCAGCAGTCTTTCAGGGCCGGGGGACACTGAAGCTTTCTTT. This gives the protein CASSLSGPGDTEAFF. This chain connects TRBV6-5 to TRBJ1-1, with a weak D call TRBD1 (5 bases). The CDR3 extends over 15 amino acids. Trimming left V 5 bases short and J 3 bases short, with 16 bases between. Germline V gene sequence: CDR1 MNHEY, CDR2 SVGAGI.

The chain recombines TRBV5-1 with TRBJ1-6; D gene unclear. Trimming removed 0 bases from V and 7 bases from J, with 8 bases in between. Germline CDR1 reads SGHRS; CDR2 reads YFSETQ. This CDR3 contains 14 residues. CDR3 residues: CASSLGGENSPLHF. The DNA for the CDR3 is TGCGCCAGCAGCTTGGGCGGCGAGAATTCACCCCTCCACTTT.

The CDR3 here is CSVPDRLAGGPDTQYF. The CDR3 coding sequence is TGCAGCGTTCCCGACCGTCTAGCGGGGGGTCCAGATACGCAGTATTTT. The chain couples TRBV29-1 to TRBJ2-3, with 11 bases lining up with TRBD2. Germline CDR1 is SQVTM and CDR2 is ANQGSEA. The ends lost 5 bases at V and 4 bases at J; junction bases unmatched: 11. The CDR3 is made up of 16 amino acids.